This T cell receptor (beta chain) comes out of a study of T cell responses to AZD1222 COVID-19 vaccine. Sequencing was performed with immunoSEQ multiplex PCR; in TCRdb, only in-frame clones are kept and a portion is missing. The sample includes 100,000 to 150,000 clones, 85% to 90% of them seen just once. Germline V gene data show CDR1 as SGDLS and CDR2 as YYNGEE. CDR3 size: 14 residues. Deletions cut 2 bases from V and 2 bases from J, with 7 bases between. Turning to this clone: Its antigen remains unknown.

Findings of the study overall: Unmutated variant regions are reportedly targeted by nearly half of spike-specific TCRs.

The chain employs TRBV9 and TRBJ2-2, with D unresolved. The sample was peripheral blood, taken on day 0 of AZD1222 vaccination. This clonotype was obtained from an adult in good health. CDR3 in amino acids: CASSVKTNTGELFF. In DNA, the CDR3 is TGTGCCAGCAGCGTCAAGACAAACACCGGGGAGCTGTTTTTT.